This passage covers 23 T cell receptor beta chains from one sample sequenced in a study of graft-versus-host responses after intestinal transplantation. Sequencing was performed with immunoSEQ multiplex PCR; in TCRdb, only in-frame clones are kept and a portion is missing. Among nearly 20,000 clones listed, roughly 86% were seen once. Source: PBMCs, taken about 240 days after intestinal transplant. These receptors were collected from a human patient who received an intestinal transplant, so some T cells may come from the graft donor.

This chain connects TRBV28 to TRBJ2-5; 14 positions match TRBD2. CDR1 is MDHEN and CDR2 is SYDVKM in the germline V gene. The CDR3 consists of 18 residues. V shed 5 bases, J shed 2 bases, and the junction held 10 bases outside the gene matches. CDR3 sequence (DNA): TGTGCCAGCAGTCACGCCGGGACTAGCGGGGGCCTACAAGAGACCCAGTACTTC. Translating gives CASSHAGTSGGLQETQYF.

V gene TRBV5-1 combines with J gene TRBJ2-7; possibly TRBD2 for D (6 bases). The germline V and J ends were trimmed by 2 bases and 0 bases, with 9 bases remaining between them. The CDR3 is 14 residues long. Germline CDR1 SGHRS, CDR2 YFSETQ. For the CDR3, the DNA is TGCGCCAGCAGCTTCGGGGGTAACTCCTACGAGCAGTACTTC. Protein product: CASSFGGNSYEQYF.

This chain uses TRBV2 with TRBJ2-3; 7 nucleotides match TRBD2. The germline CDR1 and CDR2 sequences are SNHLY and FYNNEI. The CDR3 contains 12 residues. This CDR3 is CAGRGVGDTQYF. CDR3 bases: TGTGCAGGGAGGGGTGTAGGGGATACGCAGTATTTT.

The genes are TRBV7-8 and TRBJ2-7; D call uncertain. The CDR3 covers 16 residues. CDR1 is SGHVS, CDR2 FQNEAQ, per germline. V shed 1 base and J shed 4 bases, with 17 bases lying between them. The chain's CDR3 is CASSLVGVVVTYEQYF. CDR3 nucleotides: TGTGCCAGCAGCTTAGTCGGAGTTGTAGTTACGTACGAGCAGTACTTC.

The CDR3 reads CASSMGNFQETQYF. The CDR3 bases are TGTGCCAGCAGCATGGGGAACTTCCAAGAGACCCAGTACTTC. The rearrangement joins TRBV5-5 to TRBJ2-5; D uncertain. Germline V lookup: CDR1 SGHKS, CDR2 YYEKEE (reference sequence). V gave up 4 bases and J gave up 1 base, with 11 bases separating them. The CDR3 extends over 14 amino acids.

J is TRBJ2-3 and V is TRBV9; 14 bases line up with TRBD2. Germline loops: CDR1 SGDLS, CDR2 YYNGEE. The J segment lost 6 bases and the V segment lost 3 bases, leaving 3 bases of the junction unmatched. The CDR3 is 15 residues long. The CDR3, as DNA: TGTGCCAGCAGCGGACTAGCGGGGGGGCTGGATACGCAGTATTTT. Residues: CASSGLAGGLDTQYF.

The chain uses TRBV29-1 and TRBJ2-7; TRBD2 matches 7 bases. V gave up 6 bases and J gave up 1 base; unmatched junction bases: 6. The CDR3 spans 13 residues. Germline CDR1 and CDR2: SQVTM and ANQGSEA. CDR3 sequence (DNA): TGCAGCGTAAAAAGAGCGGGGTCCTACGAGCAGTACTTC. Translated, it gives CSVKRAGSYEQYF.

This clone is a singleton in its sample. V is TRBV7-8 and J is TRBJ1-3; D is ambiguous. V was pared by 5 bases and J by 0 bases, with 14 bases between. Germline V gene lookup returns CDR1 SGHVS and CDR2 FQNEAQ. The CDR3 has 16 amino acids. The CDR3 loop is CASSQKQWSSGNTIYF. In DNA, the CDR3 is TGTGCCAGCAGCCAGAAACAGTGGAGCTCTGGAAACACCATATATTTT. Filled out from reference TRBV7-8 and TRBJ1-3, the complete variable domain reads GAGVSQSPRYKVAKRGQDVALRCDPISGHVSLFWYQQALGQGPEFLTYFQNEAQLDKSGLPSDRFFAERPEGSVSTLKIQRTQQEDSAVYLCASSQKQWSSGNTIYFGEGSWLTVV.

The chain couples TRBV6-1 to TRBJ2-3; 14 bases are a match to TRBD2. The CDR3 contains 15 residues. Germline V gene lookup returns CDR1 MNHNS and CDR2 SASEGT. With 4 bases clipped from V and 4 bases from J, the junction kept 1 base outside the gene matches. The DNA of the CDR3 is TGTGCCAGCAGTGGACTAGCGGGGGGGCCAGATACGCAGTATTTT. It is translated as CASSGLAGGPDTQYF.

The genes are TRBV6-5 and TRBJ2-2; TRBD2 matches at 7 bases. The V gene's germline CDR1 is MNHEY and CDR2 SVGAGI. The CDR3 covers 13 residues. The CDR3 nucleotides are TGTATCGTGGGGGGGAGAAACACCGGGGAGCTGTTTTTT. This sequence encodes CIVGGRNTGELFF.

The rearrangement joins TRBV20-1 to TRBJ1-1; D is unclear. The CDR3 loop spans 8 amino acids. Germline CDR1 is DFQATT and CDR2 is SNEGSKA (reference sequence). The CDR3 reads CILSEAFF. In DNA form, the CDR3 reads TGCATACTCTCCGAAGCTTTCTTT.

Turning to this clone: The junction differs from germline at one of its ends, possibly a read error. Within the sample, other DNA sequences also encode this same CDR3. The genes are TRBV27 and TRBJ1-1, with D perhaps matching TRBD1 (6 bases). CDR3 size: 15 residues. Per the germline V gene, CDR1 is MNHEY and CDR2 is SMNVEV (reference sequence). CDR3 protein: CASSPFDRPNTEAFF. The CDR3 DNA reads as TGTGCCAGCAGTCCGTTCGACAGGCCGAACACCGAAGCTTTCTTT.

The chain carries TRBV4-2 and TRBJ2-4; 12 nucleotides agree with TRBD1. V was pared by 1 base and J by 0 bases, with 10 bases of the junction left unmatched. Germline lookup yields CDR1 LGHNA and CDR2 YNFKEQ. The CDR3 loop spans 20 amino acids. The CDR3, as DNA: TGTGCCAGCAGCCAAGTCCCCGGGACAGGGGGCGGTTTAGCCAAAAACATTCAGTACTTC. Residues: CASSQVPGTGGGLAKNIQYF.

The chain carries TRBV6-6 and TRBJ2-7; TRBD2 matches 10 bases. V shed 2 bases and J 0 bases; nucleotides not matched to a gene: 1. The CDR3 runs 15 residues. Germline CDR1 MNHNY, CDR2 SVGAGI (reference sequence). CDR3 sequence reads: CASSYLAGDSYEQYF. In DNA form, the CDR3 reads TGTGCCAGCAGTTACCTAGCGGGGGACTCCTACGAGCAGTACTTC.

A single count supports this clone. DNA for the CDR3: TGTGCCAGCAGCCAAGATCTTTTCCCCCGTGGTGGAAACACCATATATTTT. It specifies CASSQDLFPRGGNTIYF. The V gene is TRBV4-2, the J gene TRBJ1-3; D remains ambiguous. This CDR3 region has 17 residues. CDR1 is LGHNA and CDR2 is YNFKEQ in the germline V gene. V was trimmed by 0 bases and J by 3 bases, leaving 15 bases between them.

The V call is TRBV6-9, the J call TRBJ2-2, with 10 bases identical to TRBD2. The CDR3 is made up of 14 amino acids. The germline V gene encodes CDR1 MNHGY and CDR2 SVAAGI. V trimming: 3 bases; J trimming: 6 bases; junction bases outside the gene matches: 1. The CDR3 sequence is CASSYGTSAGELFF. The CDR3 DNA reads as TGTGCCAGCAGTTACGGGACTAGCGCCGGGGAGCTGTTTTTT.

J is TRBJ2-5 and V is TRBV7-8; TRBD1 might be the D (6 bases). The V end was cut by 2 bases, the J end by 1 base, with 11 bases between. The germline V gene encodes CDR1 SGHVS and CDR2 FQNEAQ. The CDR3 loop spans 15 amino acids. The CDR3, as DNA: TGTGCCAGCAGCTTACTACAGGGATCCCAAGAGACCCAGTACTTC. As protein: CASSLLQGSQETQYF. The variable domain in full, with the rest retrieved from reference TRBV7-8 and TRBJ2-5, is GAGVSQSPRYKVAKRGQDVALRCDPISGHVSLFWYQQALGQGPEFLTYFQNEAQLDKSGLPSDRFFAERPEGSVSTLKIQRTQQEDSAVYLCASSLLQGSQETQYFGPGTRLLVL.

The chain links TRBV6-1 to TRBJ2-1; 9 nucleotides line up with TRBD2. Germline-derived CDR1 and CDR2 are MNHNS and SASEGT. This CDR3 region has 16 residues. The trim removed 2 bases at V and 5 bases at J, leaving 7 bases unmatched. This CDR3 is CASSEIGRGGDNEQFF. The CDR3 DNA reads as TGTGCCAGCAGTGAAATCGGGCGGGGGGGGGACAATGAGCAGTTCTTC.

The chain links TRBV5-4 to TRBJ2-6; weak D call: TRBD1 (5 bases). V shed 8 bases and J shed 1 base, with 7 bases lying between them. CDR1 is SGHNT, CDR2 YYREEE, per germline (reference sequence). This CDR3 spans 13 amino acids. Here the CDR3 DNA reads TGTGCCAGTAGGGGTTCTGGGGCCAACGTCCTGACTTTC. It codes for CASRGSGANVLTF.

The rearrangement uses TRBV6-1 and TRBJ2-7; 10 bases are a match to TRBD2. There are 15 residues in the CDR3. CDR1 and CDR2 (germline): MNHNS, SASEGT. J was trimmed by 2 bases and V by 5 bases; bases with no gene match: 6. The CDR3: CASSLGSGRAYEQYF. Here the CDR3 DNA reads TGTGCCAGCAGTCTGGGGAGCGGGAGGGCCTACGAGCAGTACTTC.

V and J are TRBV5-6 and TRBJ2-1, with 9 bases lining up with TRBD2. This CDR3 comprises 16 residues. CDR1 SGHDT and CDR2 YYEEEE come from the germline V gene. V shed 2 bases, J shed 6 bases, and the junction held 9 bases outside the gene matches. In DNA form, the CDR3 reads TGTGCCAGCAGCTTTTTGGGCGGGGGGGCCCTCAATGAGCAGTTCTTC. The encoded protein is CASSFLGGGALNEQFF.

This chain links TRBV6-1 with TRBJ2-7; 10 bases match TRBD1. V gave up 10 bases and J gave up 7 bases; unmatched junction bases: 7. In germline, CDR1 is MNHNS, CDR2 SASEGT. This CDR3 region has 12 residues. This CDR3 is CANPGQGREQYF. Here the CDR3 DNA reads TGTGCCAACCCGGGACAGGGGAGGGAGCAGTACTTC.

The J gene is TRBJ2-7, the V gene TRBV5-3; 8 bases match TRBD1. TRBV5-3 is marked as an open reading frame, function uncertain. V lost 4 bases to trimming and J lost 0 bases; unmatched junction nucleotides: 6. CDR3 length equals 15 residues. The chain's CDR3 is CARSPVGTGSYEQYF. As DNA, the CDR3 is TGTGCCAGAAGCCCGGTGGGGACAGGCTCCTACGAGCAGTACTTC.